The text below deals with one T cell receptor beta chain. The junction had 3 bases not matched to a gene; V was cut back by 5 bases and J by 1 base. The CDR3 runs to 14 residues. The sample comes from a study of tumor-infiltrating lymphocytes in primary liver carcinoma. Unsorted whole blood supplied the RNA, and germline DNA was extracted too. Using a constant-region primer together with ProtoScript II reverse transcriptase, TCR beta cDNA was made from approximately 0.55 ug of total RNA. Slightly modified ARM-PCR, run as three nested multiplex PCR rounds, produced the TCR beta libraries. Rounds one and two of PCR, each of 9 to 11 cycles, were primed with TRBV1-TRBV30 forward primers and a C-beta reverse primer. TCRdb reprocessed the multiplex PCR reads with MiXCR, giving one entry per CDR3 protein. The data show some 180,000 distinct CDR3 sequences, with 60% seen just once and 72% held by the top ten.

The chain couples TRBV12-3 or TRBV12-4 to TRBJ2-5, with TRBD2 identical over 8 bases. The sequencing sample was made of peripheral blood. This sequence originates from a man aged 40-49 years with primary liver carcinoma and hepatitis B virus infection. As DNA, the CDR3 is TGTGCCAGCAGTGATACTAGCGGCCAAGAGACCCAGTACTTC. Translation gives CASSDTSGQETQYF.